This paragraph reports one TCR beta chain. Its antigen is as yet unknown. The data derive from a study of early T cells in non-severe SARS-CoV-2 infection. Findings and caveats of the study: There was a bias toward anti-spike CD8 responses in VDJdb matching, which missed private and CD4 specificities.

Separate cDNA molecules each had unique molecular identifiers attached to them. Each CDR3 protein gets one entry after TCRdb re-called the 5' RACE reads with MiXCR. The profile shows around 61,000 distinct CDR3 sequences, about 15% of them singletons. Germline CDR1 and CDR2: MDHEN and SYDVKM. This CDR3 has 16 residues. The V segment lost 5 bases and the J segment 3 bases; nucleotides outside the gene matches: 11. The chain uses TRBV28 and TRBJ2-7; 9 bases match TRBD1. This specimen consisted of whole blood, obtained at baseline. The receptor was derived from an adult who was a healthcare worker with PCR-confirmed SARS-CoV-2 infection or an uninfected control (not recorded which). CDR3 bases: TGTGCCAGCAGTCTGACCGGGACAGGGCCATTCTACGAGCAGTACTTC. This sequence encodes CASSLTGTGPFYEQYF.